Each of the 13 T cell receptor beta chains below was sequenced from the same sample in a study of T cell responses to AZD1222 COVID-19 vaccine. Libraries were prepared by immunoSEQ multiplex PCR; TCRdb keeps only in-frame clonotypes and omits some of them. The table shows 45,000 to 65,000 clones, with around nine tenths occurring only once. The sample here was peripheral blood, taken on day 0 of AZD1222 vaccination. The receptors derive from an adult in good health.

The rearrangement links TRBV5-8 to TRBJ1-1; D is unclear. The V and J ends lost 2 bases and 6 bases respectively, with 5 bases between them. This CDR3 has 11 amino acids. CDR1 and CDR2 from the germline V gene are SGHTS and YDEGEE. In DNA form, the CDR3 reads TGTGCCAGCAGCTTTGTGGCTGAAGCTTTCTTT. It is translated as CASSFVAEAFF.

The V call is TRBV6-5, the J call TRBJ2-7; tentative D call: TRBD2 (5 bases). The ends were cut back, 4 bases at V and 3 bases at J, with 13 bases in the middle. The CDR3 consists of 14 residues. Germline CDR1 MNHEY, CDR2 SVGAGI. The CDR3 bases are TGTGCCAGCAGTTCTCCACTAGAAAGCTACGAGCAGTACTTC. It is translated as CASSSPLESYEQYF.

The chain carries TRBV14 and TRBJ2-1; possible D gene TRBD1, 6 bases. This CDR3 is built from 16 residues. V was clipped by 3 bases and J by 3 bases, with 15 bases between them. From germline, CDR1 is SGHDN and CDR2 FVKESK. CDR3 in DNA: TGTGCCAGCAGCCATCTTACAGGGTCGATCTACAATGAGCAGTTCTTC. It specifies CASSHLTGSIYNEQFF.

The chain links TRBV3-1 (or the pseudogene TRBV3-2) to TRBJ2-7; 7 bases line up with TRBD2. The J segment lost 4 bases and the V segment lost 8 bases, leaving 11 bases of the junction unmatched. The CDR3 is 14 residues long. CDR1 is LGHDT and CDR2 is YNNKEL in the germline V gene (reference sequence). CDR3 residues: CASGPLADGYEQYF. The CDR3 region has the DNA TGTGCCAGCGGGCCTCTAGCGGACGGATACGAGCAGTACTTC.

This clone was recorded a few times. The rearrangement joins TRBV12-5 to TRBJ1-5; D not resolved. The germline CDR1 and CDR2 sequences are LGHNT and FRNRAP. V dropped 8 bases and J dropped 12 bases, with 5 bases sitting between them. The CDR3 runs 8 residues. The CDR3 DNA reads TGTGCTAGTTATCTCCAGCATTTT. Amino acid sequence: CASYLQHF.

The genes are TRBV15 and TRBJ1-4; a possible D gene is TRBD1 (5 bases). The germline CDR1 and CDR2 sequences are LNHNV and YYDKDF (reference sequence). V was clipped by 3 bases and J by 8 bases, with 22 bases between them. The CDR3 sequence is 17 residues long. CDR3 DNA: TGTGCCACCAGCAGTGAGGGAGGCGGGACCGGTGGAGAAAAACTGTTTTTT. Its protein is CATSSEGGGTGGEKLFF.

This chain joins TRBV18 and TRBJ1-5; 8 nucleotides agree with TRBD1. The CDR3 has 16 amino acids. The trim removed 2 bases at V and 4 bases at J, leaving 7 bases unmatched. Germline CDR1 reads KGHSH; CDR2 reads LQKENI. CDR3 sequence reads: CASSPGMQGANQPQHF. In nucleotides, the CDR3 is TGTGCCAGCTCACCAGGAATGCAGGGGGCAAATCAGCCCCAGCATTTT.

This sequence joins TRBV6-5 and TRBJ1-3, with 7 bases aligning to TRBD1. J lost 4 bases, V lost 7 bases, and 4 bases had no gene match. Germline values: CDR1 MNHEY, CDR2 SVGAGI. The CDR3 runs to 13 residues. The CDR3: CASTTGPGNTIYF. The CDR3 DNA reads as TGTGCCAGCACGACAGGGCCCGGAAACACCATATATTTT.

The V call is TRBV7-9, the J call TRBJ2-7, with 7 bases aligning to TRBD1. From germline, CDR1 is SEHNR and CDR2 FQNEAQ (reference sequence). After removal of 1 base from V and 4 bases from J, the junction contained 4 bases not matched to a gene. CDR3 length equals 14 residues. CDR3 sequence reads: CASSLGGTVYEQYF. CDR3 sequence (DNA): TGTGCCAGCAGCTTAGGAGGGACAGTTTACGAGCAGTACTTC.

The genes are TRBV12-3 or TRBV12-4 and TRBJ2-7, with TRBD1 matching over 9 bases. V lost 5 bases and J lost 3; bases outside the gene matches: 2. CDR3 length: 13 amino acids. The CDR3 coding sequence is TGTGCCAGCAGTCCGACAGGGGGCTACGAGCAGTACTTC. Residues: CASSPTGGYEQYF.

V is TRBV7-8 and J is TRBJ2-7; D is ambiguous. Germline CDR1 is SGHVS and CDR2 is FQNEAQ. V was shortened by 3 bases and J by 2 bases, with 11 bases between the two germline ends. The CDR3 totals 14 residues. The CDR3 loop is CASSFRATPYEQYF. CDR3 nucleotides: TGTGCCAGCAGCTTCCGGGCGACTCCCTACGAGCAGTACTTC.

This rearrangement joins TRBV6-5 to TRBJ1-4; tentatively, D is TRBD1 (5 bases). The germline CDR1 and CDR2 sequences are MNHEY and SVGAGI. CDR3 length: 13 amino acids. V lost 2 bases and J lost 8, with 9 bases in between. The CDR3 here is CASSYAHREKLFF. For the CDR3, the DNA is TGTGCCAGCAGTTACGCCCACAGGGAAAAACTGTTTTTT.

This clone was recorded once. The chain has TRBV5-1 and TRBJ2-1; perhaps TRBD1 as D (5 bases). CDR1 and CDR2 (germline): SGHRS, YFSETQ. The CDR3 covers 15 residues. With 0 bases removed from V and 6 bases from J, the gap between germline ends came to 13 bases. The CDR3 DNA is TGCGCCAGCAGCTTGGCGCTAAACCAGGGCAATGAGCAGTTCTTC. Protein: CASSLALNQGNEQFF.